This TCR beta chain was found in a study of shared clonotypes between healthy human individuals. The method was immunoSEQ multiplex PCR; TCRdb's version includes in-frame clones alone and lacks a portion of them. The table has 400,000 to 550,000 clones, 79% seen once; the top ten hold more than 10%. Germline V gene data show CDR1 as SSHAT and CDR2 as FNYEAQ (reference sequence). V lost 3 bases and J lost 7, with 9 bases in between. The CDR3 covers 12 residues. The receptor was isolated from a woman aged 40 to 49 in good health. Some clones in this sample may be carry-over from other donors' samples. The V call is TRBV7-7, the J call TRBJ2-5, with D perhaps given as TRBD1 or TRBD2 (6 bases each). Sequences were obtained from PBMCs. The CDR3 bases are TGTGCCAGCAGCTTCGAGGGGGGGACCCAGTACTTC. Its protein is CASSFEGGTQYF.